This is a list of T cell receptor beta chains from one sample in a study of neurological immune-mediated disorders. TCRdb itself ran the 5' RACE reads through MiXCR, one entry per CDR3 protein. The table includes some 30,000 distinct CDR3 sequences, 15% detected once. Sequenced material: PBMCs. The receptors were sampled from a man between 65 and 85 years old in good health. Each CDR3 is given with its conserved first and last residue. The order of the fields is CDR3 DNA, CDR3 protein, J gene, D gene, clone size, V gene. The D gene is left open where the match is weak. Not every row has a clone size; where given, it reads once, few, many or a size class.

TGTGCCATTAGCTACCCCCAGGGGGCGCGTACTGAAGCTTTCTTT	CAISYPQGARTEAFF	TRBJ1-1	TRBD1	-	TRBV7-2
TGCGCCAGCAGCTCGCCGGACAGGGGGTCCTACGAGCAGTACTTC	CASSSPDRGSYEQYF	TRBJ2-7	TRBD1	many	TRBV5-1
TGCGCCAGCAGGGGACTAGCGGGGGGAGTTGAGCAGTTCTTC	CASRGLAGGVEQFF	TRBJ2-1	TRBD2	many	TRBV5-1
TGTGCCAGCCAAAGCGGGGTGACCCAGTACTTC	CASQSGVTQYF	TRBJ2-5	TRBD2	-	TRBV3-1
TGTGCCAGCAGCTTGTCGGGGGAGGGATACAATGAGCAGTTCTTC	CASSLSGEGYNEQFF	TRBJ2-1	TRBD2	many	TRBV7-8
TGTGCCAGCAGCCAAGCTGGGGCTAGCGGGGGCTACGAGCAGTACTTC	CASSQAGASGGYEQYF	TRBJ2-7	TRBD2	many	TRBV3-1
TGTGCCAGCAGCACGACGTACCTGGACAGGGGAGATCCAGCAGCCAAAAACATTCAGTACTTC	CASSTTYLDRGDPAAKNIQYF	TRBJ2-4	-	many	TRBV21-1
TGTGCCAGCAGTTCGTTCCTCGGGGGGGGGCGGGATACGCAGTATTTT	CASSSFLGGGRDTQYF	TRBJ2-3	TRBD2	many	TRBV12-3/TRBV12-4
TGCAGTGCTAGAGAGACTAGAAACCAAGAGACCCAGTACTTC	CSARETRNQETQYF	TRBJ2-5	-	many	TRBV20-1
TGCGCCAGCAGCTTGGCGTCTGCCGGGGAGCTGTTTTTT	CASSLASAGELFF	TRBJ2-2	-	many	TRBV5-1
TGTGCCAGCAGTTACTCCCTGGCTAGCGGGGGGGCCCTCGATGAGCAGTTCTTC	CASSYSLASGGALDEQFF	TRBJ2-1	TRBD2	medium-sized	TRBV6-6
TGCAGCGTTGCACCAGGGGCGGGGGACACTGAAGCTTTCTTT	CSVAPGAGDTEAFF	TRBJ1-1	-	many	TRBV29-1
TGCAGTGCTAGACAGCCACATCTTAATTCACCCCTCCACTTT	CSARQPHLNSPLHF	TRBJ1-6	-	many	TRBV20-1
TGTGCCAGCAGAAAAACCTCCTACGAGCAGTACTTC	CASRKTSYEQYF	TRBJ2-7	-	many	TRBV28
TGTGCCAGCAGCGTAGGCGGATCGTTATGGGATACGCAGTATTTT	CASSVGGSLWDTQYF	TRBJ2-3	-	many	TRBV9
TGTGCCAGCCGAGCGGGACAGGGTCTAGGTCAGACCCAGCATTTT	CASRAGQGLGQTQHF	TRBJ1-5	TRBD1	-	TRBV2
TGTGCCAGCAGCTTAGGATCGGGACAGGGCGCTACAGAGCAGTTCTTC	CASSLGSGQGATEQFF	TRBJ2-1	TRBD1	many	TRBV7-3
TGTGCCAGTAGTATAGTCGGAGGAGGGGGGCAGCCCCAGCATTTT	CASSIVGGGGQPQHF	TRBJ1-5	-	many	TRBV19
TGCGCCAGCAGCCAAGATACGGGATTTAAGAATTCACCCCTCCACTTT	CASSQDTGFKNSPLHF	TRBJ1-6	-	many	TRBV4-3
TGTGCCAGCAGATGGACAGGGGGCAGGAACACTGAAGCTTTCTTT	CASRWTGGRNTEAFF	TRBJ1-1	TRBD1	many	TRBV12-3/TRBV12-4
TGTGTCAGCAGCTTACAGGGAAACACTGAAGCTTTCTTT	CVSSLQGNTEAFF	TRBJ1-1	-	-	TRBV7-2
TGTGCCAGCAGCTTACCGGGCCCAGGGATCCATACGCAGTATTTT	CASSLPGPGIHTQYF	TRBJ2-3	-	many	TRBV7-9
TGCGCCAGCACCTGGACAGGGGCGATTGACACTGAAGCTTTCTTT	CASTWTGAIDTEAFF	TRBJ1-1	TRBD1	many	TRBV5-1
TGTGCCAGCAGGCCTGACAGGGGGGGGTTGAGCAATCAGCCCCAGCATTTT	CASRPDRGGLSNQPQHF	TRBJ1-5	TRBD1	many	TRBV12-3/TRBV12-4
TGTGCCAGCAGGACGGGCCGAGACACCGGGGAGCTGTTTTTT	CASRTGRDTGELFF	TRBJ2-2	-	many	TRBV9
TGCGCCAGCAGCTTGGTGGCGGGGGCTGAGAATGAGCAGTTCTTC	CASSLVAGAENEQFF	TRBJ2-1	-	many	TRBV5-1
TGTGCCAGCAGCTTAGAACAGGGCCCCTACGAGCAGTACTTC	CASSLEQGPYEQYF	TRBJ2-7	-	many	TRBV7-8
TGTGCCAGCAGCCCCCTTGAGGGGGCCCTACTCTCTGGAAACACCATATATTTT	CASSPLEGALLSGNTIYF	TRBJ1-3	TRBD1	many	TRBV14
TGTGCCAGCAGAGGTTTCCTGTCCTACGAGCAGTACTTC	CASRGFLSYEQYF	TRBJ2-7	-	many	TRBV28
TGCAGTGCTAGAGAAAGGAGGGGGGGCAGGGGGGCTTTCTTT	CSARERRGGRGAFF	TRBJ1-1	TRBD1	many	TRBV20-1
TGTGCCAGCAGCGTCTCTAGCGGGGTGACAGATACGCAGTATTTT	CASSVSSGVTDTQYF	TRBJ2-3	TRBD2	many	TRBV7-2
TGTGCCAGCAGAGATCCGGGACGGTTATCTGAAGCTTTCTTT	CASRDPGRLSEAFF	TRBJ1-1	-	many	TRBV28
TGTGCCAGCAGCCCTGGCGGCGGGAGAGAAGCAGATACGCAGTATTTT	CASSPGGGREADTQYF	TRBJ2-3	TRBD2	-	TRBV7-9
TGTGCCAGCAGCCCTTGGGGACAGGGGGGATCTAGTGGCTACACCTTC	CASSPWGQGGSSGYTF	TRBJ1-2	TRBD1	many	TRBV12-3/TRBV12-4
TGTGCCAGCAGGTACGACAGGGTGAACACTGAAGCTTTCTTT	CASRYDRVNTEAFF	TRBJ1-1	TRBD1	many	TRBV7-2
TGTGCCAGCAGCTCTACAGGGGGCTGGGCGACTGAAGCTTTCTTT	CASSSTGGWATEAFF	TRBJ1-1	TRBD1	many	TRBV7-2
TGTGCCAGCAGCTTGGGCCTGAGACGGGAAAACAATGAGCAGTTCTTC	CASSLGLRRENNEQFF	TRBJ2-1	-	many	TRBV5-5
TGTGCCACCATTCCCCGGGACAGTAATCAGCCCCAGCATTTT	CATIPRDSNQPQHF	TRBJ1-5	TRBD1	many	TRBV24-1
TGCAGTGCTAGAGATTTGATCAGGGAAGGGGCCCCGGGGACTGAAGCTTTCTTT	CSARDLIREGAPGTEAFF	TRBJ1-1	-	many	TRBV20-1
TGTGCCAGCAGCCCAAGCTCTGGGGCCAACGTCCTGACTTTC	CASSPSSGANVLTF	TRBJ2-6	-	many	TRBV3-1
TGTGCCAGTAGTATATCGTGGGGGGTCCACAATGAGCAGTTCTTC	CASSISWGVHNEQFF	TRBJ2-1	-	-	TRBV19
TGCAGTGCTAATGCGAGGACCTCACAAAACATTCAGTACTTC	CSANARTSQNIQYF	TRBJ2-4	-	medium-sized	TRBV20-1
TGTGCCAGCAGGGGAGCGGGACAGAAGAACACCGGGGAGCTGTTTTTT	CASRGAGQKNTGELFF	TRBJ2-2	-	many	TRBV6-5
TGTGCCAGCAGCTTAGAGACAGCCTCCTACGAGCAGTACTTC	CASSLETASYEQYF	TRBJ2-7	-	many	TRBV7-3
TGTGCCAGCACTCGACAGTGGGCAGTCACAGATACGCAGTATTTT	CASTRQWAVTDTQYF	TRBJ2-3	-	-	TRBV9
TGTGCCAGCAGTGCCATGGTGGGGGCCGGGGGAGATACGCAGTATTTT	CASSAMVGAGGDTQYF	TRBJ2-3	-	many	TRBV2
TGCAGTGCCTATAGCGGAGGGGGTTACAATGAGCAGTTCTTC	CSAYSGGGYNEQFF	TRBJ2-1	-	many	TRBV20-1
TGCGCCAGCAGCATAGTGGCTAGCGGGGAGAATGAGCAGTTCTTC	CASSIVASGENEQFF	TRBJ2-1	TRBD2	many	TRBV5-1
TGTGCCAGCAGCCAGCGGGGGAGCTCCTACGAGCAGTACTTC	CASSQRGSSYEQYF	TRBJ2-7	TRBD2	-	TRBV3-1
TGTGCCAGCAGCACGACGACAGTTAGCTCCTACAATGAGCAGTTCTTC	CASSTTTVSSYNEQFF	TRBJ2-1	-	many	TRBV7-2
TGCAGTGCTAATTCCGCAGGGGATACTGAAGCTTTCTTT	CSANSAGDTEAFF	TRBJ1-1	-	many	TRBV20-1
TGTGCCATCAGTGAAAGGGGTAGCACTGAAGCTTTCTTT	CAISERGSTEAFF	TRBJ1-1	-	many	TRBV10-3